This TCR beta chain was retrieved from a study of cytomegalovirus exposure and HLA in healthy donors. As regards this clone: As yet, its antigen is unknown.

Study-wide points: A later analysis, which compared TCR beta chains of equal frequency, found the HLA-associated ones more clonally expanded. V segments that were indistinguishable, TRBV6-2 and TRBV6-3 among them, were omitted from analysis.

Unrecorded immune exposure was likely among donors, who were nominally healthy when sampled. The PCR ran on 60 Vbeta and 13 Jbeta primers. Here immunoSEQ multiplex PCR was the method, and the copy in TCRdb shows in-frame clones only, minus some. The table has around 100,000 clones, 55% to 80% seen once. Trimming at V came to 3 bases and at J to 4 bases, leaving 5 bases not matched to a gene. Germline V gene sequence: CDR1 SGDLS, CDR2 YYNGEE. The CDR3 is 14 residues long. This receptor was taken from a man aged 40-55 years in good health and CMV-seronegative. The sample was PBMCs. V and J are TRBV9 and TRBJ1-1; 8 positions match TRBD1. CDR3 DNA: TGTGCCAGCAGCGGAGGACAGGGCGGCACTGAAGCTTTCTTT. Translation gives CASSGGQGGTEAFF.